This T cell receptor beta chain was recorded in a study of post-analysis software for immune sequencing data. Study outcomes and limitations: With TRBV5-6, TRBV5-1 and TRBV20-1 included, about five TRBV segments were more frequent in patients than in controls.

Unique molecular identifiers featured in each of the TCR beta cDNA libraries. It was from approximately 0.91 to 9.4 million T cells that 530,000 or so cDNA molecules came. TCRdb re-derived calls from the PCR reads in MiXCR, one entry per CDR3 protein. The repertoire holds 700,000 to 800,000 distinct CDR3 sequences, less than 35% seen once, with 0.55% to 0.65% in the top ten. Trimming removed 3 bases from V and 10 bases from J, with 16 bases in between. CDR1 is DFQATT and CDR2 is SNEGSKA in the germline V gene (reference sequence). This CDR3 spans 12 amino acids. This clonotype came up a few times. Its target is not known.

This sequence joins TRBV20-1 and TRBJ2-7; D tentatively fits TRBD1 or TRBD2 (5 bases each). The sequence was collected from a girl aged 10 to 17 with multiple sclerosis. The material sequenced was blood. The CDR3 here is CSASRAGRTQYF. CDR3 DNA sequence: TGCAGTGCTAGTAGGGCAGGGAGAACCCAGTACTTC.